This T cell receptor (beta chain) was sequenced during a study of T-cell reconstitution after alpha-beta-depleted transplantation in children. Study results and limitations: Several hundred rapidly expanded clones from non-depleted graft cells reportedly supplied alpha-beta T cells about two months post-transplant. There were some patients whose high TCRbeta diversity at day 60 came from surviving recipient T cells and thymic progenitors. Newly generated T cells supplied most T-cell counts and diversity one year post-transplant.

TCRbeta library construction was performed incorporating unique molecular identifiers. One entry per CDR3 protein results from TCRdb running MiXCR on the PCR reads. In the table there are approximately 32,000 distinct CDR3 sequences, approximately 6.9% of which are singletons. In its sample, this clonotype was seen many times. What it binds is not known. The CDR3 runs to 15 residues. After removal of 4 bases from V and 2 bases from J, the junction contained 4 bases not matched to a gene. Germline V lookup: CDR1 SGHTA, CDR2 FQGTGA. The clonotype was recovered from a child younger than two who had a stem cell transplant for acute myeloid leukemia, so the T cells may come from the graft donor. The sample in question was peripheral blood, obtained 60 days after TCRalphabeta/CD19-depleted stem cell transplant. V is TRBV7-3 and J is TRBJ2-3; 9 nucleotides align to TRBD2. For the CDR3, the DNA is TGTGCCAGCAGCTCCACTAGCGGGTTCACAGATACGCAGTATTTT. Its protein is CASSSTSGFTDTQYF.